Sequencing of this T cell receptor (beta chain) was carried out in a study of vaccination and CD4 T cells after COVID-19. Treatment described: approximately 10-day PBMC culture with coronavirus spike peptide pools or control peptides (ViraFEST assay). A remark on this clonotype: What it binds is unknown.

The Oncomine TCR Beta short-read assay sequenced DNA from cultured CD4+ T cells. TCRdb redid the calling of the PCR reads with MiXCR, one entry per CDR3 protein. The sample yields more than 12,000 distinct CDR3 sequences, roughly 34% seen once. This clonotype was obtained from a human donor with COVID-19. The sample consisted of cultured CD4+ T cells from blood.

In DNA form, the CDR3 reads TGTGCCATCACGGCCGGCTCCCCTGGAAACACCATATATTTT. Amino acids: CAITAGSPGNTIYF. The chain links TRBV10-3 to TRBJ1-3, with unresolved D. The V end lost 7 bases, the J end lost 2 bases, and 12 bases lay between the germline ends. This CDR3 is 14 amino acids long. Germline values: CDR1 ENHRY, CDR2 SYGVKD.